A selection of T cell receptor beta chains follows, all from one sample in a study of vaccination effects on CD4 cells after COVID-19. Only in-frame clones appear in the TCRdb table, and some are missing; sequencing was by immunoSEQ multiplex PCR. The data show more than 15,000 clones, over 65% seen once. Antigen specificity for these receptors is unknown. The specimen was CD4+ T cells from PBMCs cultured with SARS-CoV-2 spike peptides, collected after COVID-19 vaccination. The receptors here all came from a human donor who had a prior SARS-CoV-2 infection. Both conserved end residues are part of each CDR3. A D gene is named only where the DNA matches it firmly. Size values are once, few and many counts, or a class for expanded clones, and some rows have none.

>-|-|TRBV6-5|TRBJ1-2
TGTGCCAGCGACAGGAGGAGCTATGGCTACACCTTC
CASDRRSYGYTF
>-|-|TRBV15|TRBJ2-3
TGTGCCACCAGCAGAGGCCAGACTGACACAAATACGCAGTATTTT
CATSRGQTDTNTQYF
>few|TRBD2|TRBV2|TRBJ2-1
TGTGCCAGCAGCCGACTAGCGGGAGTGCTAGGGAATGAGCAGTTCTTC
CASSRLAGVLGNEQFF
>-|-|TRBV6-5|TRBJ1-4
TGTGCCAGCAGTTATTCGCCAGGGCGGGACGAAAAACTGTTTTTT
CASSYSPGRDEKLFF
>-|TRBD2|TRBV4-3|TRBJ2-1
TGCGCCAGCAGCCAAGGATCTAGCGGGAGTTGGGATGAGCAGTTCTTC
CASSQGSSGSWDEQFF
>-|-|TRBV6-5|TRBJ1-2
TGTGCCAGCAGTTACTCAGCGGGGCAGAATGGCTACACCTTC
CASSYSAGQNGYTF
>-|TRBD1|TRBV5-1|TRBJ1-2
TGCGCCAGCAGCCTGGGACAGGGGAGTTCTGGCTACACCTTC
CASSLGQGSSGYTF
>-|-|TRBV6-7|TRBJ1-6
TGTGCCAGCCCACGAAACAACTCCAAACGTTCCTATAATTCACCCCTCCACTTT
CASPRNNSKRSYNSPLHF
>-|TRBD1|TRBV19|TRBJ1-5
TGTGCCAGTAGTAGACAGGGGATGACTAGCAATCAGCCCCAGCATTTT
CASSRQGMTSNQPQHF
>-|-|TRBV6-1|TRBJ2-3
TGTGCCAGCAGTGAAATAGGAAGGGCAGATACGCAGTATTTT
CASSEIGRADTQYF
>-|TRBD1|TRBV2|TRBJ2-3
TGTGCCAGCAGTGCGGACAGGGGAGGTACGCAGTATTTT
CASSADRGGTQYF
>-|-|TRBV19|TRBJ2-7
TGTGCCAGTAGTGTCCGTGCCGATCCCGAGCAGTACTTC
CASSVRADPEQYF
>-|-|TRBV6-5|TRBJ2-7
TGTGCCAGCATTGGGAAGATAAGGCAGTACTTC
CASIGKIRQYF
>-|-|TRBV4-1|TRBJ2-3
TGCGCCAGCAGCCAAGGGGTTAGCGAGGGAGGTGATACGCAGTATTTT
CASSQGVSEGGDTQYF
>-|TRBD2|TRBV5-6|TRBJ2-1
TGTGCCAGCAGCCCGACTAGCGGGACTCCTCTGGAGCAGTTCTTC
CASSPTSGTPLEQFF
>-|-|TRBV19|TRBJ1-6
TGTGCCAGTAATATCTCTGGACGGAATAATTCACCCCTCCACTTT
CASNISGRNNSPLHF
>-|TRBD1|TRBV6-5|TRBJ2-7
TGTGCCAGCAGGACAGGGGGGAGGTACGAGCAGTACTTC
CASRTGGRYEQYF
>-|-|TRBV27|TRBJ2-2
TGTGCCAGCAGTTTTGGCGCCATGAACACCGGGGAGCTGTTTTTT
CASSFGAMNTGELFF
>-|-|TRBV3-1/TRBV3-2|TRBJ2-7
TGTGCCAGCAGCCAAGATCTCTCCCCCGGATATACCTACGAGCAGTACTTC
CASSQDLSPGYTYEQYF
>once|-|TRBV19|TRBJ1-1
TGTGCCAGTAGTATACTGGGGGGGGACACTGAAGCTTTCTTT
CASSILGGDTEAFF
>-|-|TRBV19|TRBJ1-5
TGTGCCAGTAGTATAGATCGTTGGGTACCCAATCAGCCCCAGCATTTT
CASSIDRWVPNQPQHF
>medium-sized|-|TRBV2|TRBJ1-2
TGTGCCAGCAGTGAAGGAGGAATCTTGAACTATGGCTACACCTTC
CASSEGGILNYGYTF
>few|TRBD1|TRBV10-3|TRBJ1-1
TGTGCCATCAGTGACTCGACAGGGGGTGGCAAAGCTTTCTTT
CAISDSTGGGKAFF
>-|-|TRBV5-1|TRBJ1-2
TGCGCCAGCAGCTTGGGTCCTTCGGCGGACTATGGCTACACCTTC
CASSLGPSADYGYTF
>-|-|TRBV5-1|TRBJ2-5
TGCGCCAGCAGCTTGGAAGGGACCCAGCTCTGGGAGACCCAGTACTTC
CASSLEGTQLWETQYF
>few|TRBD2|TRBV15|TRBJ2-5
TGTGCCACCAGCGGGGACTATACTCAAGAGACCCAGTACTTC
CATSGDYTQETQYF
>few|TRBD1|TRBV5-1|TRBJ2-2
TGCGCCAGCAGCTTGCCAGGGGGCAACACCGGGGAGCTGTTTTTT
CASSLPGGNTGELFF
>-|TRBD1|TRBV11-3|TRBJ2-5
TGTGCCAGCAGCTTACCCACAGGGGTAGAGACCCAGTACTTC
CASSLPTGVETQYF
>-|TRBD2|TRBV7-6|TRBJ2-3
TGTGCCAGCAGCTTCGAACTAGCGGGAGGATTAGATACGCAGTATTTT
CASSFELAGGLDTQYF
>-|TRBD1|TRBV9|TRBJ1-2
TGTGCCAGCAGCACACCAACAGGGGGGAAGGGTGGCTACACCTTC
CASSTPTGGKGGYTF
>-|-|TRBV5-5|TRBJ1-4
TGTGCCAGCAGCGGGGGACCCAATGAAAAACTGTTTTTT
CASSGGPNEKLFF
>once|TRBD1|TRBV7-9|TRBJ1-3
TGTGCCAGCAGCTTCAGGGGGAACTCTGGAAACACCATATATTTT
CASSFRGNSGNTIYF
>-|TRBD1|TRBV2|TRBJ2-7
TGTGCCAGCAGGGCCGAGACAGGGGGTCACTACGAGCAGTACTTC
CASRAETGGHYEQYF
>-|-|TRBV18|TRBJ2-7
TGTGCCAGCTCACCACACCACGAGCAGTACTTC
CASSPHHEQYF
>-|-|TRBV5-1|TRBJ1-4
TGCGCCAGCAGCCTAGGGAGCGTCACTAATGAAAAACTGTTTTTT
CASSLGSVTNEKLFF
>-|-|TRBV5-1|TRBJ1-2
TGCGCCAGCAGCAGGGACATAGTTTATGGCTACACCTTC
CASSRDIVYGYTF